Following are 31 T cell receptor beta chains from one sample sequenced in a study of blood T cell repertoires in COVID-19. Here immunoSEQ multiplex PCR was the method, and the copy in TCRdb shows in-frame clones only, minus some. The sample has under 80,000 clones, around 83% seen once. Sequencing input: peripheral blood. The receptors originated from a man older than 75 with acute or convalescent COVID-19.

The chain employs TRBV7-9 and TRBJ2-2; no definite D call. In germline, CDR1 is SEHNR, CDR2 FQNEAQ (reference sequence). This CDR3 is 12 amino acids long. Trimming removed 5 bases from V and 3 bases from J, with 4 bases in between. The CDR3 reads CASSRDTGELFF. The CDR3 bases are TGTGCCAGCAGCCGAGACACCGGGGAGCTGTTTTTT.

The gene calls are TRBV4-3 and TRBJ2-6; D remains ambiguous. The germline V and J ends were trimmed by 0 bases and 0 bases, with 9 bases remaining between them. This CDR3 region has 17 residues. Germline CDR1 reads LGHNA; CDR2 reads YSLEER. The CDR3 protein is CASSQDLVSSGANVLTF. In DNA, the CDR3 is TGCGCCAGCAGCCAAGATCTAGTGAGCTCTGGGGCCAACGTCCTGACTTTC.

This clone has only one observation. V and J are TRBV19 and TRBJ2-1; the match to TRBD2 covers 10 bases. Germline V CDR1 and CDR2: LNHDA, SQIVND (reference sequence). The V segment lost 9 bases and the J segment 9 bases; nucleotides outside the gene matches: 14. The CDR3 is 15 residues long. The CDR3 loop reads CASERHLAGDGEQFF. DNA for the CDR3: TGTGCCAGCGAACGGCACCTAGCGGGAGACGGTGAGCAGTTCTTC.

The gene calls are TRBV11-2 and TRBJ1-1; D is perhaps TRBD1 (5 bases). The germline V gene has CDR1 SGHAT and CDR2 FQNNGV. The CDR3 runs 16 residues. With 1 base removed from V and 1 base from J, the gap between germline ends came to 13 bases. For the CDR3, the DNA is TGTGCCAGCAGCTTAGGGACTACGAGGGGGAACACTGAAGCTTTCTTT. As protein: CASSLGTTRGNTEAFF.

V usage is TRBV28 and J usage is TRBJ2-5, with 10 bases aligning to TRBD2. This CDR3 spans 21 amino acids. The germline V gene has CDR1 MDHEN and CDR2 SYDVKM. V dropped 8 bases and J dropped 1; count of bases not matched to a gene: 25. The CDR3 reads CASCGVGVVTSGTPLQETQYF. The CDR3 DNA reads as TGTGCCAGCTGTGGGGTGGGGGTGGTAACTAGCGGGACCCCTCTCCAAGAGACCCAGTACTTC.

The chain combines TRBV5-1 with TRBJ2-7; 9 bases are shared with TRBD2. The CDR3 totals 17 residues. Germline V lookup: CDR1 SGHRS, CDR2 YFSETQ. With 0 bases clipped from V and 2 bases from J, the junction kept 9 bases outside the gene matches. CDR3 in amino acids: CASSLGRAGTSTYEQYF. The CDR3 DNA reads as TGCGCCAGCAGCTTGGGGAGGGCCGGGACTAGCACCTACGAGCAGTACTTC.

J is TRBJ1-2 and V is TRBV18, with D perhaps TRBD1 (6 bases). The CDR3 extends over 13 amino acids. The germline V and J ends were trimmed by 1 base and 8 bases, with 11 bases remaining between them. Germline V gives CDR1 KGHSH, CDR2 LQKENI. The CDR3 coding sequence is TGTGCCAGCTCACCACGGACAGAGCCAGGCTACACCTTC. Protein: CASSPRTEPGYTF.

This clone was seen just once. The CDR3 DNA reads as TGTGCCAGCAGCTCCGGGACACTTATCTACGAGCAGTACTTC. As protein: CASSSGTLIYEQYF. V and J are TRBV7-2 and TRBJ2-7; possibly TRBD1 for D (6 bases). Trimming took 4 bases from V and 3 from J, leaving 13 bases between them. The CDR3 loop spans 14 amino acids. CDR1 and CDR2 (germline): SGHTA, FQGNSA.

The chain combines TRBV5-6 with TRBJ2-1; possibly TRBD1 for D (6 bases). V was pared by 0 bases and J by 0 bases, with 7 bases between. Looked up from germline, CDR1 is SGHDT and CDR2 is YYEEEE. The CDR3 sequence is 15 residues long. CDR3 sequence (DNA): TGTGCCAGCAGCTTGGGAGGGGGCTCCTACAATGAGCAGTTCTTC. Its translation: CASSLGGGSYNEQFF. Full variable domain (rest looked up from reference TRBV5-6 and TRBJ2-1): DAGVTQSPTHLIKTRGQQVTLRCSPKSGHDTVSWYQQALGQGPQFIFQYYEEEERQRGNFPDRFSGHQFPNYSSELNVNALLLGDSALYLCASSLGGGSYNEQFFGPGTRLTVL.

V is TRBV5-8 and J is TRBJ2-7; D gene uncertain. V lost 0 bases, J lost 2 bases, and 6 bases lay in between. The CDR3 covers 13 residues. CDR1 SGHTS and CDR2 YDEGEE come from the germline V gene. The DNA for the CDR3 is TGTGCCAGCAGCTTGGGTCGGGCCTACGAGCAGTACTTC. The encoded protein is CASSLGRAYEQYF.

V and J are TRBV9 and TRBJ2-5, with D perhaps matching TRBD1 (6 bases). The V and J ends lost 2 bases and 1 base respectively, with 12 bases between them. Per the germline V gene, CDR1 is SGDLS and CDR2 is YYNGEE. CDR3 size: 15 residues. CDR3 DNA sequence: TGTGCCAGCAGCGTCTCCCTGGGGGCCCAAGAGACCCAGTACTTC. Its translation is CASSVSLGAQETQYF.

V gene TRBV28 combines with J gene TRBJ2-7; D is undetermined. Trimming removed 2 bases at V and 2 bases at J, with 13 bases between. The CDR3 sequence is 15 residues long. Germline assignment: CDR1 MDHEN and CDR2 SYDVKM. This CDR3 reads CASSLLAQQAYEQYF. In DNA, the CDR3 is TGTGCCAGCAGTTTACTCGCACAACAAGCCTACGAGCAGTACTTC. The full variable domain, rest sourced from reference TRBV28 and TRBJ2-7, is DVKVTQSSRYLVKRTGEKVFLECVQDMDHENMFWYRQDPGLGLRLIYFSYDVKMKEKGDIPEGYSVSREKKERFSLILESASTNQTSMYLCASSLLAQQAYEQYFGPGTRLTVT.

CDR3 nucleotide sequence: TGTGCCAGCAGCCTCTCAGGAGAACAGGCCTCCTATAATTCACCCCTCCACTTT. Protein sequence: CASSLSGEQASYNSPLHF. V usage is TRBV7-9 and J usage is TRBJ1-6, with D perhaps TRBD1 (5 bases). With 5 bases removed from V and 0 bases from J, the gap between germline ends came to 17 bases. CDR3 size: 18 residues. Germline V gives CDR1 SEHNR, CDR2 FQNEAQ (reference sequence).

V and J are TRBV28 and TRBJ1-2; 8 bases line up with TRBD1. There are 14 residues in the CDR3. In germline, CDR1 is MDHEN, CDR2 SYDVKM. Germline trimming cut 8 bases from V and 4 bases from J; bases unmatched to any gene: 9. The CDR3 loop reads CASQGAGGSYGYTF. The CDR3 coding sequence is TGTGCCAGCCAAGGGGCAGGGGGCAGCTATGGCTACACCTTC.

CDR3 nucleotides: TGTGCCAGCAGCCCACAGCACTCTGGAAACACCATATATTTT. Translated, it gives CASSPQHSGNTIYF. V is TRBV9 and J is TRBJ1-3; D is unclear. The length of the CDR3 is 14 residues. V lost 4 bases and J lost 0, with 8 bases in between. CDR1 SGDLS and CDR2 YYNGEE come from the germline V gene. Full variable domain (rest looked up from reference TRBV9 and TRBJ1-3): DSGVTQTPKHLITATGQRVTLRCSPRSGDLSVYWYQQSLDQGLQFLIQYYNGEERAKGNILERFSAQQFPDLHSELNLSSLELGDSALYFCASSPQHSGNTIYFGEGSWLTVV.

V is TRBV29-1 and J is TRBJ2-3; 7 positions agree with TRBD2. Losses at the gene ends were 1 base for V and 0 bases for J; bases not matched to a gene: 7. This CDR3 is 16 amino acids long. The germline V gene has CDR1 SQVTM and CDR2 ANQGSEA. CDR3 sequence (DNA): TGCAGCGTTGAAGGTTCCGGGGGGTATAGCACAGATACGCAGTATTTT. This gives the protein CSVEGSGGYSTDTQYF.

The DNA for the CDR3 is TGTGCCAGCAGTTCGGGGGGTAACTATGGCTACACCTTC. It is translated as CASSSGGNYGYTF. The chain uses TRBV6-5 and TRBJ1-2, with a tentative D call TRBD1 (5 bases). Germline CDR1 is MNHEY and CDR2 is SVGAGI. The V end lost 4 bases, the J end lost 1 base, and 7 bases lay between the germline ends. The CDR3 contains 13 residues.

This chain connects TRBV5-5 to TRBJ2-7; 9 bases are shared with TRBD2. After removal of 0 bases from V and 0 bases from J, the junction contained 7 bases not matched to a gene. CDR1 is SGHKS, CDR2 YYEKEE, per germline (reference sequence). The CDR3 has 17 residues. In nucleotides, the CDR3 is TGTGCCAGCAGCTTGGGCTTCCTAGCGGGGAGCTCCTACGAGCAGTACTTC. This codes for CASSLGFLAGSSYEQYF.

The rearrangement joins TRBV19 to TRBJ2-1; 7 positions agree with TRBD2. CDR3 length equals 15 residues. With 4 bases clipped from V and 0 bases from J, the junction kept 3 bases outside the gene matches. CDR1 is LNHDA, CDR2 SQIVND, per germline (reference sequence). This CDR3 reads CASSTLAASYNEQFF. CDR3 DNA sequence: TGTGCCAGTAGTACCCTAGCGGCCTCCTACAATGAGCAGTTCTTC. Full variable domain (rest looked up from reference TRBV19 and TRBJ2-1): DGGITQSPKYLFRKEGQNVTLSCEQNLNHDAMYWYRQDPGQGLRLIYYSQIVNDFQKGDIAEGYSVSREKKESFPLTVTSAQKNPTAFYLCASSTLAASYNEQFFGPGTRLTVL.

The chain links TRBV6-1 to TRBJ2-3; a weak D match, TRBD2 (5 bases). Germline V gives CDR1 MNHNS, CDR2 SASEGT. V was clipped by 2 bases and J by 8 bases, with 20 bases between them. The CDR3 covers 16 residues. This CDR3 is CASSELGWGVEGTQYF. CDR3 DNA: TGTGCCAGCAGTGAATTGGGTTGGGGAGTAGAGGGTACGCAGTATTTT.

The V gene is TRBV9, the J gene TRBJ2-1, with 7 bases lining up with TRBD2. The J segment lost 0 bases and the V segment lost 5 bases, leaving 5 bases of the junction unmatched. Germline-derived CDR1 and CDR2 are SGDLS and YYNGEE. This CDR3 has 15 amino acids. The CDR3 loop reads CASSRGGNSYNEQFF. DNA of the CDR3: TGTGCCAGCAGTCGCGGGGGTAACTCCTACAATGAGCAGTTCTTC.

This clone was found once. The chain recombines TRBV5-6 with TRBJ2-5; possible D gene TRBD1, 6 bases. From germline, CDR1 is SGHDT and CDR2 YYEEEE. The CDR3 is made up of 15 amino acids. The germline V and J ends were trimmed by 4 bases and 0 bases, with 13 bases remaining between them. The CDR3 region is CASSPGQTYQETQYF. The CDR3 DNA sequence: TGTGCCAGCAGCCCCGGACAGACCTACCAAGAGACCCAGTACTTC.

The V and J genes are TRBV3-1 (or the pseudogene TRBV3-2) and TRBJ1-2; D is undetermined. The CDR3 runs to 13 residues. Germline V CDR1 and CDR2: LGHDT, YNNKEL (reference sequence). V was cut by 0 bases and J by 5 bases, with 7 bases left in between. CDR3 DNA: TGTGCCAGCAGCCAAGATCCGGGGTATGGCTACACCTTC. Encoded protein: CASSQDPGYGYTF.

The chain links TRBV4-3 to TRBJ1-3, with a weak D call TRBD1 (6 bases). The CDR3 sequence is 17 residues long. Trimming took off 0 bases at V and 1 base at J, with 13 bases between the two ends. Germline assignment: CDR1 LGHNA and CDR2 YSLEER. CDR3 amino acids: CASSQDRGAASGNTIYF. The CDR3 coding sequence is TGCGCCAGCAGCCAAGACCGGGGGGCTGCGTCTGGAAACACCATATATTTT.

This clone was observed once. The chain carries TRBV7-2 and TRBJ1-3, with D perhaps matching TRBD1 (5 bases). The CDR3 length is 17 residues. Germline CDR1 reads SGHTA; CDR2 reads FQGNSA. The V end lost 0 bases, the J end lost 0 bases, and 12 bases lay between the germline ends. In DNA form, the CDR3 reads TGTGCCAGCAGCTTAGCGCTCGGCAGGGTCTCTGGAAACACCATATATTTT. This gives the protein CASSLALGRVSGNTIYF.

J is TRBJ2-5 and V is TRBV7-2; D is perhaps TRBD1 (5 bases). The CDR3 runs 15 residues. Germline assignment: CDR1 SGHTA and CDR2 FQGNSA. Deletions cut 3 bases from V and 3 bases from J, with 14 bases between. For the CDR3, the DNA is TGTGCCAGCAGCTTCCACACCACAGGAAAAGAGACCCAGTACTTC. Encoded protein: CASSFHTTGKETQYF.

The rearrangement uses TRBV6-6 and TRBJ1-6; perhaps TRBD1 as D (5 bases). This CDR3 is 14 amino acids long. With 10 bases removed from V and 6 bases from J, the gap between germline ends came to 16 bases. CDR1 and CDR2 (germline): MNHNY, SVGAGI (reference sequence). The CDR3 region has the DNA TGTGCCACCCGGACACGTGCCGTTAATTCACCCCTCCACTTT. It encodes CATRTRAVNSPLHF.

The chain is built from TRBV28 and TRBJ2-3; 7 bases agree with TRBD2. Trimming at V came to 3 bases and at J to 1 base, leaving 4 bases not matched to a gene. The CDR3 runs to 15 residues. Germline loops: CDR1 MDHEN, CDR2 SYDVKM. The CDR3 DNA is TGTGCCAGCAGTTTGTTGGGAGGGGGCACAGATACGCAGTATTTT. Protein: CASSLLGGGTDTQYF.

This clone appeared a single time. The genes are TRBV15 and TRBJ2-7, with 9 positions matching TRBD1. From germline, CDR1 is LNHNV and CDR2 YYDKDF (reference sequence). This CDR3 region has 16 residues. The V segment lost 4 bases and the J segment 7 bases; nucleotides outside the gene matches: 14. The CDR3 DNA is TGTGCCACCAGCAACCTCGGGGACAGGGTGTTTCCGGAGCAGTACTTC. Protein sequence: CATSNLGDRVFPEQYF.

V usage is TRBV7-8 and J usage is TRBJ1-6, with D unclear. Germline V gene data show CDR1 as SGHVS and CDR2 as FQNEAQ. There are 13 residues in the CDR3. Deletions cut 1 base from V and 7 bases from J, with 5 bases between. The CDR3 spells CASSLGPNSPLHF. The CDR3 region has the DNA TGTGCCAGCAGCTTAGGGCCGAATTCACCCCTCCACTTT.

This clone appeared once. V and J are TRBV7-9 and TRBJ2-3; D perhaps matches TRBD1 (6 bases). CDR1 and CDR2 (germline): SEHNR, FQNEAQ (reference sequence). Trimming cost V 5 bases and J 3 bases, with 12 bases left between them. The CDR3 totals 14 residues. The CDR3, as DNA: TGTGCCAGCAGCCCTTGGACAGAGACAGATACGCAGTATTTT. This encodes CASSPWTETDTQYF.